This T cell receptor (beta chain) was found in a study of shared clonotypes between healthy human individuals (TCRdb year 2020). Broadly, across the study: The cohort included a few men and a couple of women between 18 and 49 years of age. Per donor, three plates each were used for CD4 naive and CD4 memory, two for CD8 naive, and one for CD8 memory. The study deeply sequenced blood TCR repertoires of about 5 healthy adults to estimate repertoire size and the extent of clonotype sharing between individuals. Libraries were prepared and TCR repertoires were sequenced by different laboratories using diverse techniques, in order to increase sequencing depth and limit assay-specific biases. Per donor, leukapheresis produced somewhere between about 0.94 and 9.5 billion PBMCs.

Donors were healthy HIV-negative adults with no recently reported acute infections or vaccinations. Every donor was a Caucasian adult living in Nashville, Tennessee, USA. CD8 memory samples combined magnetically selected CD45RO+ cells with CCR7-negative CD45RA+ effector memory (TemRA) cells. Blood was obtained by leukapheresis, after which PBMCs were separated by Ficoll-Histopaque density gradient centrifugation and cryopreserved in liquid nitrogen vapor phase. Analytical flow cytometry was used to check the purity and quantity of every magnetically sorted T cell population. From each sorted fraction, genomic DNA was isolated and quantified by UV absorbance on a Nanodrop 2000c. TCR CDR3 regions were amplified from genomic DNA by multiplex PCR using the deep immunoSEQ assay. Extracted genomic DNA from each cell subset was spread evenly across all wells of several immunoSEQ 96-well plates, with each plate serving as a replicate. Each replicate PCR for sorted subsets received roughly 200 ng genomic DNA, equal to tens of thousands of T cell genomes. Purified libraries were measured with a Qubit 3.0 fluorometer, size-checked on a Bioanalyzer 2100, and measured again with the KAPA Library Quantification kit. Each immunoSEQ 96-well plate was sequenced on its own single-read 150-cycle Illumina NextSeq 550 flow cell. Per the authors' processing: Because the immunoSEQ output included only junctional sequences and no quality scores, the filtering could not be the same as the filtering used for full-length reads. Sequences were annotated with PyIR, a Python wrapper for IgBLAST v1.9, using IMGT germline references to assign V/J genes and CDR3. Reads were filtered out if the reads had weak V/J assignments (E-value above 1e-6), no CDR3, stop codons, out-of-frame junctions, or ambiguous translated residues. A V3J clonotype was defined by an identical inferred V gene, J gene, and CDR3 amino acid sequence. Percentage overlap between repertoires was calculated by dividing the number of shared unique clonotypes by the size of the smaller repertoire. Richness of each repertoire was evaluated using RTK rarefaction, the Chao1 estimator, and Recon v2.1 estimates of unobserved clonotypes. Generation probabilities were computed with OLGA for all TCRbeta clonotypes obtained by the gDNA method from a few donors. The source is immuneACCESS, and TCRdb retained only in-frame sequences with V and J called. Part of the clones is not carried over; for the studies checked, unresolved V genes explain less than half of this, and the remainder is unexplained. That table gives V, J and clone size, and the DNA gave D and trimming. The sample records 650,000 to 700,000 clones, less than 95% of which are singletons. The ten largest clones represent about 33% of the sample.

About this clone: Its antigen is unknown. Base qualities are not provided; no much larger clone lies one nucleotide away.

V sheds 4 bases and J sheds 7 bases, leaving 22 bases between their ends. The CDR3, cysteine through phenylalanine, is 16 amino acids long. Solely the CDR3 DNA is kept, with 48 bases framed from the first base. CDR1 SEHNR and CDR2 FQNEAQ were looked up in the germline V gene (reference sequence). The research as a whole found: Only blood was sampled, and tissue TCR repertoires likely differ from those in blood. When a few donors were compared, the shared fraction of clonotypes was approximately 5% for naive CD4, about 4% for naive CD8, more than 2% for memory CD4, and about 0.36% for memory CD8. Pairwise subsampling led to the expectation that sequencing depth would affect the degree of clonotype sharing among donors. The genetic and exposure-history diversity represented was limited by the small number of donors. Larger estimated clonotype richness was generally found for naive subsets than for memory subsets. Even with the large sequencing depth, rarefaction of the sorted-subset datasets indicated that sequencing was incomplete. Compared with non-shared clonotypes, the clonotypes found in all four sorted-subset donors had higher generation probabilities.

The sample taken for sequencing was memory CD8+ T cells from PBMCs. Explained via the paper, the cell subset or site label denotes: CD45RO+ cells pooled with CCR7-negative TemRA cells. The chain joins TRBV7-9 to TRBJ1-2, with no reliable assignment of the D segment. The source of this sequence is a man aged 18 to 29 in good health. Some clones in this sample may be carry-over from other donors' samples. The DNA reads as follows: TGTGCCAGCAGCTCCCAGACCCCCTCCGTTGTGGGTGGCTACACCTTC. Its product reads: CASSSQTPSVVGGYTF.